A single T cell receptor beta chain is shown here with its context. What it binds is not known. The sample originates from a study of somatic mutations in cytotoxic T cells in rheumatoid arthritis. The overall study: Flow cytometry sorted some V beta antibody-stained T-cell populations to nearly 100% purity, V beta1+ cells among them being sequenced for TCRB.

Some clones are missing from TCRdb's copy, which holds only in-frame ones; the method was immunoSEQ multiplex PCR. The sample has 4,000 or so clones, 80% seen once. Regarding the study as a whole: Among rheumatoid arthritis patients and age-matched healthy controls, CD8+ T-cell clonality was not significantly different. About an eighth of the roughly 60 patients had a largest CD8+ clone above 20% of CD8+ cells.

Purity of the CD4+ and CD8+ cells, isolated by positive magnetic bead selection, was checked by flow cytometry. V lost 7 bases and J lost 0, with 9 bases in between. CDR1 SNHLY and CDR2 FYNNEI come from the germline V gene. CDR3 length equals 13 residues. This receptor was taken from a woman aged 60-70 years with rheumatoid arthritis. The specimen sequenced was CD8+ T cells sorted from blood. The V and J genes are TRBV2 and TRBJ2-5, with D tentatively TRBD2 (7 bases). CDR3 DNA sequence: TGTGCCAGCAACGGGGGGCACCAAGAGACCCAGTACTTC. Translating it yields CASNGGHQETQYF.